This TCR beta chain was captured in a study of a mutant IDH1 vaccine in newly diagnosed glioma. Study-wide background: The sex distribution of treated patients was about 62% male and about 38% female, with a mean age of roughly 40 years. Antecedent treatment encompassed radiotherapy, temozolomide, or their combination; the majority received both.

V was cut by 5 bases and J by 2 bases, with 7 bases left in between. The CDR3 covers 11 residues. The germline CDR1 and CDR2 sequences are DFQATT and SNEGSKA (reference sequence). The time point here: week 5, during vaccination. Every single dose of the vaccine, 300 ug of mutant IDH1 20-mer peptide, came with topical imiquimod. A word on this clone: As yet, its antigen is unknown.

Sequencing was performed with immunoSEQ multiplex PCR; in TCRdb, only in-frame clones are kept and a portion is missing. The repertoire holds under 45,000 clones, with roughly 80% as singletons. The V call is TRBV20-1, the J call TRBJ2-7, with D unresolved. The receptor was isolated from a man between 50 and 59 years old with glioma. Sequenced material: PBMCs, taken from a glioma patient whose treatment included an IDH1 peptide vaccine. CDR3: CSASLPYEQYF. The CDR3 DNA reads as TGCAGTGCTTCCCTCCCCTACGAGCAGTACTTC.